This T cell receptor beta chain stems from a study of T-cell reconstitution after alpha-beta-depleted transplantation in children. The CDR3 has 14 amino acids. Trimming stripped 6 bases from V and 2 bases from J, with 14 bases between. Germline values: CDR1 SNHLY, CDR2 FYNNEI. This clonotype was seen ten or more times. Researchers prepared the TCRbeta library using unique molecular identifiers, the study reports. TCRdb reprocessed the PCR reads with MiXCR, giving one entry per CDR3 protein. The profile covers approximately 230,000 distinct CDR3 sequences, with 20% to 30% appearing a single time and 4% to 5.5% taken by the ten largest.

This TCR was recovered from a female patient aged 2 to 10 who had a stem cell transplant for congenital amegakaryocytic thrombocytopenia, so the T cells may come from the graft donor. The chain links TRBV2 to TRBJ2-7; D is possibly TRBD2 (6 bases). The source was PBMCs, mostly from graft donor cells, collected 360 days after TCRalphabeta/CD19-depleted stem cell transplant. The chain's CDR3 is CASRPTEGTYEQYF. The CDR3 nucleotides read TGTGCCAGCAGGCCTACGGAGGGTACCTACGAGCAGTACTTC.